The source of this TCR beta chain is a study of cytomegalovirus exposure and HLA in healthy donors. Overall study findings and caveats: Some TCR beta chains (roughly 160 of them) were listed as cytomegalovirus-associated. Later, an analysis found that TCR clusters from the first cohort tended to co-occur in the roughly 120 validation repertoires. Most TCR sequences were rare, but some public TCRs occurred in many donors.

In germline, CDR1 is GTSNPN, CDR2 SVGIG (reference sequence). V lost 3 bases to trimming and J lost 2 bases; unmatched junction nucleotides: 0. The length of the CDR3 is 12 residues. Profiled with immunoSEQ multiplex PCR; TCRdb holds only in-frame clones, not every one. The table shows fewer than 200,000 clones, with more than 75% occurring only once. In the case of this clone: Antigen unknown.

The donors were members of the validation cohort, which comprised 120 subjects and was separate from the first cohort of around 700 subjects. The rearrangement uses TRBV30 and TRBJ2-7; 8 bases line up with TRBD1. The sequenced sample consisted of PBMCs. The TCR was taken from a woman younger than 45 in good health and CMV-seronegative. CDR3 protein: CAWRDRAYEQYF. CDR3 coding DNA: TGTGCCTGGAGGGACAGGGCCTACGAGCAGTACTTC.